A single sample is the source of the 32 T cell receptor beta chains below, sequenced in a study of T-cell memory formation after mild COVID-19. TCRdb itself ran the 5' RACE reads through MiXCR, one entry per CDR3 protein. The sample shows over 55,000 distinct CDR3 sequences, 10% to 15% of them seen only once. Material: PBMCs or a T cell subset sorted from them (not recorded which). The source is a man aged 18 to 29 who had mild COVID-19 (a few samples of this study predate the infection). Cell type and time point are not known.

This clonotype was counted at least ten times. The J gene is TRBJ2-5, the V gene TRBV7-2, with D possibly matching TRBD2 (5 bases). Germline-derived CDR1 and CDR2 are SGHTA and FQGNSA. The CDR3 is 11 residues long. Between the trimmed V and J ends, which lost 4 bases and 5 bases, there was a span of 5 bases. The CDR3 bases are TGTGCCAGCAGCTGGAGGGAGACCCAGTACTTC. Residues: CASSWRETQYF.

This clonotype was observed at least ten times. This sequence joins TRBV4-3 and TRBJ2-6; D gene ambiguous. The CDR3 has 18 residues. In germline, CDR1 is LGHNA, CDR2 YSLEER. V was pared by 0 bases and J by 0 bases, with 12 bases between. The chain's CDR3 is CASSQDWLLGSGANVLTF. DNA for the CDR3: TGCGCCAGCAGCCAAGATTGGTTGCTGGGCTCTGGGGCCAACGTCCTGACTTTC.

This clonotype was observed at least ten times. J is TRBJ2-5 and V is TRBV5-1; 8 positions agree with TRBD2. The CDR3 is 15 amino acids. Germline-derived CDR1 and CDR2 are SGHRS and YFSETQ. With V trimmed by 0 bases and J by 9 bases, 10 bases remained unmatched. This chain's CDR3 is CASSLGGRSIGAQYF. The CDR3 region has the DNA TGCGCCAGCAGCTTGGGCGGGAGGTCCATCGGGGCCCAGTACTTC. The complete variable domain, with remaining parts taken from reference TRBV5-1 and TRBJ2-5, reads KAGVTQTPRYLIKTRGQQVTLSCSPISGHRSVSWYQQTPGQGLQFLFEYFSETQRNKGNFPGRFSGRQFSNSRSEMNVSTLELGDSALYLCASSLGGRSIGAQYFGPGTRLLVL.

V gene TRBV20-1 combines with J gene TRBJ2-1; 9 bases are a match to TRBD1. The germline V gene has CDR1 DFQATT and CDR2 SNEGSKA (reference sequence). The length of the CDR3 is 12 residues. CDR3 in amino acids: CARDRAYNEQFF. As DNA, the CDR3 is TGCGCAAGGGACAGGGCGTACAATGAGCAGTTCTTC.

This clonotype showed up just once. CDR3 protein: CASSLGGVQGTEAFF. CDR3 DNA: TGTGCCAGCAGCTTAGGAGGAGTACAGGGAACTGAAGCTTTCTTT. The chain is built from TRBV7-9 and TRBJ1-1; D perhaps matches TRBD1 (6 bases). Looked up from germline, CDR1 is SEHNR and CDR2 is FQNEAQ (reference sequence). Trimming removed 1 base at V and 5 bases at J, with 14 bases between. The CDR3 has 15 residues.

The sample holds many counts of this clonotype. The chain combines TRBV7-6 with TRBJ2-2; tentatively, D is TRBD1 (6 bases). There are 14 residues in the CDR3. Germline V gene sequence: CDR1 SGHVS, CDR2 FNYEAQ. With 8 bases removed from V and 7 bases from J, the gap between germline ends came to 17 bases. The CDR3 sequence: CASRDTLRGGELFF. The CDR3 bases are TGTGCCAGCCGGGACACTCTCAGGGGCGGGGAGCTGTTTTTT. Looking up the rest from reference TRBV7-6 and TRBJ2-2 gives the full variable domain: GAGVSQSPRYKVTKRGQDVALRCDPISGHVSLYWYRQALGQGPEFLTYFNYEAQQDKSGLPNDRFSAERPEGSISTLTIQRTEQRDSAMYRCASRDTLRGGELFFGEGSRLTVL.

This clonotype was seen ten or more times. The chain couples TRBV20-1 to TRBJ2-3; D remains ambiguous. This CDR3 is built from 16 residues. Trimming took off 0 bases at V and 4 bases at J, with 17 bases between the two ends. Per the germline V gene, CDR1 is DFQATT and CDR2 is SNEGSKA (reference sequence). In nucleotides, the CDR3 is TGCAGTGCTAGAGATGTGACGGGTTCGGCCCCAGATACGCAGTATTTT. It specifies CSARDVTGSAPDTQYF.

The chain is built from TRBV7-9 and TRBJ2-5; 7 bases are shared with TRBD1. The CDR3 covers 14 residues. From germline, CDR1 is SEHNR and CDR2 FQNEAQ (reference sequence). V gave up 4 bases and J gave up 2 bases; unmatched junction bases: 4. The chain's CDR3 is CASSSRQGQETQYF. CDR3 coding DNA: TGTGCCAGCAGCTCGCGACAGGGACAAGAGACCCAGTACTTC.

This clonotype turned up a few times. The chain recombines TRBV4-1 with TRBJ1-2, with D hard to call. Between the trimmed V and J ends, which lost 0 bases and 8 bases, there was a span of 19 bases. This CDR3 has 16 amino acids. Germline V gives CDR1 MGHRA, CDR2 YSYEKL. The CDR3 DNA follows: TGCGCCAGCAGCCAAGATAATATAAAGGCCGGCCGGGGCTACACCTTC. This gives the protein CASSQDNIKAGRGYTF.

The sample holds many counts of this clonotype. CDR3 DNA: TGCGCCAGCAGCTTGTCCCCGGGGCAAGAGACCCAGTACTTC. It yields the protein CASSLSPGQETQYF. V gene TRBV5-1 combines with J gene TRBJ2-5; D may be TRBD2 (5 bases). This CDR3 has 14 residues. Germline V gene lookup returns CDR1 SGHRS and CDR2 YFSETQ. Trimming stripped 1 base from V and 2 bases from J, with 9 bases between.

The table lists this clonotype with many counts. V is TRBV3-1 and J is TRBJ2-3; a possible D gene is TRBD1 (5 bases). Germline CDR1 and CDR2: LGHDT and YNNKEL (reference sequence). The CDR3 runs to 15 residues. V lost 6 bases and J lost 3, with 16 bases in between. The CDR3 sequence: CASSPTVGHTDTQYF. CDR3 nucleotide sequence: TGTGCCAGCAGTCCGACAGTGGGTCATACAGATACGCAGTATTTT.

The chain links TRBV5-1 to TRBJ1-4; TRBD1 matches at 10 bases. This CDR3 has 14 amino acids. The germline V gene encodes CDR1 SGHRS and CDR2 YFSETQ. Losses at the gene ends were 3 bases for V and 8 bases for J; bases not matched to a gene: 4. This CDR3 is CASSSGTGVEKLFF. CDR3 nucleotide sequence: TGCGCCAGCAGCTCCGGGACAGGGGTGGAAAAACTGTTTTTT.

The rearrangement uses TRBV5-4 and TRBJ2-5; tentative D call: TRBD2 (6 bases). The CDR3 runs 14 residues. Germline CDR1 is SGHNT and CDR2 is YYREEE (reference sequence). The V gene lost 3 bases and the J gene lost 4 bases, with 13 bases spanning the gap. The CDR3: CASSSQAGGETQYF. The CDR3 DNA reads TGTGCCAGCAGCTCCCAAGCCGGGGGAGAGACCCAGTACTTC.

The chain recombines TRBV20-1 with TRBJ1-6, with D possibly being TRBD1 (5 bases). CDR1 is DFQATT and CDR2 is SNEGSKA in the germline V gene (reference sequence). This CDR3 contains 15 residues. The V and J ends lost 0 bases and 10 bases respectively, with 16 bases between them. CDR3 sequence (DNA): TGCAGTGCTAGAGATCGAGGCCAGGGTGCGTCACCCCTCCACTTT. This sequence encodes CSARDRGQGASPLHF.

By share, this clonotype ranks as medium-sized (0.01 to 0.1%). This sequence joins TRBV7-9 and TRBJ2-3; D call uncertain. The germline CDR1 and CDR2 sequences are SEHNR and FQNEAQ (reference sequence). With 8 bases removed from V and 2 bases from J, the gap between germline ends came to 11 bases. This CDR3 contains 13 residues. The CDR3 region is CASQVGPTDTQYF. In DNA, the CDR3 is TGTGCCAGCCAAGTGGGTCCCACAGATACGCAGTATTTT.

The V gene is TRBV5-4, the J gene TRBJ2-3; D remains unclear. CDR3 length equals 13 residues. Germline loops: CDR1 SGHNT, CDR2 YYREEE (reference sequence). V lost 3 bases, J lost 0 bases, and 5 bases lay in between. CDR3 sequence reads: CASSSQSTDTQYF. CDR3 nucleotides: TGTGCCAGCAGCTCACAGAGCACAGATACGCAGTATTTT.

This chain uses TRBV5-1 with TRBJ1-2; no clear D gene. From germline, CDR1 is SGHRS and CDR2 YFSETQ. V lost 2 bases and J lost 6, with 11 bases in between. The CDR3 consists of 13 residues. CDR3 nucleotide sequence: TGCGCCAGCAGCTTTCCCACGGGAGATGGCTACACCTTC. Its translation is CASSFPTGDGYTF.

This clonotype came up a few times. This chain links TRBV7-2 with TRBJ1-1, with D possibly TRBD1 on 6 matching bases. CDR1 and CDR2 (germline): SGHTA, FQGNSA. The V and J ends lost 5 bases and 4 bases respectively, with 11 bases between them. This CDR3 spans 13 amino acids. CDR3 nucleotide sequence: TGTGCCAGCAGCGGAACGGGGGCCACTGAAGCTTTCTTT. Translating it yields CASSGTGATEAFF.

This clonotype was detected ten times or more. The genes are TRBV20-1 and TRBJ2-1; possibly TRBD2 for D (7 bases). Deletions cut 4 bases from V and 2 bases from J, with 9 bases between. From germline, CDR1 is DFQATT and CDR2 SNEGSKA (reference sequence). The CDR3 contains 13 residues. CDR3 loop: CSAKGGAYNEQFF. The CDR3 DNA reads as TGCAGTGCTAAAGGGGGGGCCTACAATGAGCAGTTCTTC.

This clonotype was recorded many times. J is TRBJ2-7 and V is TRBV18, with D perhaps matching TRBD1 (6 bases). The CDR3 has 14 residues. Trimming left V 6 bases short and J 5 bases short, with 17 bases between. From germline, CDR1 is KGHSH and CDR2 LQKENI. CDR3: CASSPGTRADEQYF. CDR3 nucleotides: TGTGCCAGCTCCCCCGGGACACGGGCGGACGAGCAGTACTTC.

CDR3 DNA: TGCGCCAGCACAGAGGTAGCCTACGAGCAGTACGTC. This translates into CASTEVAYEQYV. The chain uses TRBV5-1 and TRBJ2-7; D unclear. The V end was cut by 6 bases, the J end by 2 bases, with 9 bases between. Germline V gene sequence: CDR1 SGHRS, CDR2 YFSETQ. CDR3 length: 12 amino acids.

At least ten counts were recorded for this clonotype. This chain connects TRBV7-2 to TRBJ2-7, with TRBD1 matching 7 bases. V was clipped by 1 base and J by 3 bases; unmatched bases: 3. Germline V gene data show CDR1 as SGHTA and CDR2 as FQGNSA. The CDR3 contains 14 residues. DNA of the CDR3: TGTGCCAGCAGCTTAGGGCGGACAGGCTACGAGCAGTACTTC. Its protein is CASSLGRTGYEQYF.

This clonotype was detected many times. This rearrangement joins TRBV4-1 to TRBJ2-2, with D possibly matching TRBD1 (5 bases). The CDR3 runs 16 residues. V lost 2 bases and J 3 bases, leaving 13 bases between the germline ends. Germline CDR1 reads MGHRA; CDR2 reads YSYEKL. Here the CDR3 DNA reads TGCGCCAGCAGCCAAACCCCTGGGGCGTACACCGGGGAGCTGTTTTTT. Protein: CASSQTPGAYTGELFF.

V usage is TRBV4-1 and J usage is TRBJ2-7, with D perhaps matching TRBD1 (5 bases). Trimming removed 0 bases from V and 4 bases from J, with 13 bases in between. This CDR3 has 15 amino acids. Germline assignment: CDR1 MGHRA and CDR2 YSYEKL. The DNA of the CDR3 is TGCGCCAGCAGCCAAGAAAGGGGCGGATTATACGAGCAGTACTTC. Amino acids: CASSQERGGLYEQYF.

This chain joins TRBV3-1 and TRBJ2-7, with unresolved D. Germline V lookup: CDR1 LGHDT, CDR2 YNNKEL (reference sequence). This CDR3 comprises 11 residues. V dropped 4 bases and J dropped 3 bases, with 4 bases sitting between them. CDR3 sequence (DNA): TGTGCCAGCAGCCGAAACTACGAGCAGTACTTC. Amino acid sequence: CASSRNYEQYF.

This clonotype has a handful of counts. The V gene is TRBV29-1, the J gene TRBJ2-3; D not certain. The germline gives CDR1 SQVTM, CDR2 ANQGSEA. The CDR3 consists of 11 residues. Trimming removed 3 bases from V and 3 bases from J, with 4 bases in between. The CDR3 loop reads CSVDRTDTQYF. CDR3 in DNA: TGCAGCGTTGACCGGACAGATACGCAGTATTTT.

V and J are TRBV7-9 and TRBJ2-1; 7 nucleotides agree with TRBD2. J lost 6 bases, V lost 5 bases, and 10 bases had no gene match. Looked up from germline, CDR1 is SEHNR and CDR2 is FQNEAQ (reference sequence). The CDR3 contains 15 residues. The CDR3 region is CASSVGTTGPNEQFF. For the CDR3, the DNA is TGTGCCAGCAGCGTCGGGACTACCGGACCCAATGAGCAGTTCTTC.

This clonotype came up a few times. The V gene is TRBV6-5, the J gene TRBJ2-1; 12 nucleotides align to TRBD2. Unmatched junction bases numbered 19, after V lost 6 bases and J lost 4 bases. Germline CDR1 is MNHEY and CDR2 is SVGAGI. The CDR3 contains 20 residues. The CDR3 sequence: CASSHPASGGDHPYYNEQFF. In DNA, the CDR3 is TGTGCCAGCAGCCACCCAGCTAGCGGGGGGGACCACCCCTATTACAATGAGCAGTTCTTC.

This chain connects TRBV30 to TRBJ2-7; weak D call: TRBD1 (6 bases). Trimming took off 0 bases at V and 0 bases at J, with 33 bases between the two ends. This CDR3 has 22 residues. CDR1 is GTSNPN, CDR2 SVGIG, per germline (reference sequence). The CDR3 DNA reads TGTGCCTGGAGTGTTTATAGGGGTAAGGAGACAGGTCGAATGGGGGTCTCCTACGAGCAGTACTTC. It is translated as CAWSVYRGKETGRMGVSYEQYF.

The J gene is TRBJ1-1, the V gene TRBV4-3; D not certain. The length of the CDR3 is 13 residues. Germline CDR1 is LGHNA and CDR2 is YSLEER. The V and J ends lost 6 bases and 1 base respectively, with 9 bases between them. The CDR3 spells CASRRTGNTEAFF. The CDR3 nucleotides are TGCGCCAGCAGACGTACTGGGAACACTGAAGCTTTCTTT.

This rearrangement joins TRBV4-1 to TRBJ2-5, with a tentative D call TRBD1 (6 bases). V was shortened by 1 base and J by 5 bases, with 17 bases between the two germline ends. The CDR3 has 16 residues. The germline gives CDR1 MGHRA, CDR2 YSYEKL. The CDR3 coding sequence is TGCGCCAGCAGCCAAGGCTTGTCAGGGGAGTGGGAGACCCAGTACTTC. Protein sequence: CASSQGLSGEWETQYF.

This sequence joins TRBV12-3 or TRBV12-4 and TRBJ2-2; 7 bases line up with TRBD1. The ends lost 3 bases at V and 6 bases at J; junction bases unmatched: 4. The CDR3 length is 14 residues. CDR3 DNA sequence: TGTGCCAGCAGTTTCGTAGGGGGCGCCGGGGAGCTGTTTTTT. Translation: CASSFVGGAGELFF.